This T cell receptor (beta chain) was retrieved from a study of blood T cells in healthy people across ages. Study results and caveats: Unsorted PBMCs ruled out conclusive naive versus antigen-experienced comparison.

Then a second PCR, running roughly 7 to 11 cycles, was carried out with a sample-barcoded 5' primer and a J-beta primer mix. From the 5' RACE reads, TCRdb called clonotypes with MiXCR, one entry per CDR3 protein. The table lists under 2 million distinct CDR3 sequences, 30% to 40% of them singletons. Germline CDR1 is MDHEN and CDR2 is SYDVKM. Trimming left V 4 bases short and J 4 bases short, with 13 bases between. The CDR3 spans 14 residues. This clonotype turned up a few times. Its antigen remains unidentified. The sequenced sample consisted of blood. J is TRBJ1-2 and V is TRBV28; a possible D gene is TRBD1 (5 bases). The receptor was derived from a woman between 25 and 40 years old in good health. The CDR3 bases are TGTGCCAGCAGTTCCAACCGACAGATCTATGGCTACACCTTC. Amino acids: CASSSNRQIYGYTF.